The clone carrying this T cell receptor beta chain was seen ten or more times. What it binds is not known. The entry originates in a study of early T cells in non-severe SARS-CoV-2 infection. The wider study: Unsorted whole blood bulk RNA was sequenced, with unpaired chains. Study-level points and caveats: Matching with VDJdb favored anti-spike CD8 responses (missing private and CD4 specificities).

V shed 0 bases and J shed 3 bases, with 14 bases lying between them. Germline V gene data show CDR1 as MNHEY and CDR2 as SVGAGI. The CDR3 length is 16 residues. The TCR library protocol was used to attach unique molecular identifiers. These identifiers were attached to individual cDNA molecules. Each CDR3 protein gets one entry after TCRdb re-called the 5' RACE reads with MiXCR. This table holds over 75,000 distinct CDR3 sequences, roughly 13% found once. This clonotype originated in an adult who was a healthcare worker with PCR-confirmed SARS-CoV-2 infection or an uninfected control (not recorded which). The material sequenced was whole blood. The chain couples TRBV6-5 to TRBJ1-2, with D possibly matching TRBD1 (6 bases). The CDR3 loop is CASSYSNPGGHYGYTF. As DNA, the CDR3 is TGTGCCAGCAGTTACTCGAATCCGGGGGGGCACTATGGCTACACCTTC.